This T cell receptor (beta chain) was documented in a study of T cells after yellow fever vaccination. TCRdb re-called the 5' RACE reads through MiXCR, storing one row per CDR3 protein. The data contain 300,000 to 400,000 distinct CDR3 sequences, about 6% of them singletons. This clonotype was counted a few times. Unmatched junction bases numbered 7, after V lost 2 bases and J lost 8 bases. There are 16 residues in the CDR3. Germline loops: CDR1 SGHTA, CDR2 FQGTGA. V is TRBV7-3 and J is TRBJ2-2; 11 bases map to TRBD1. This TCR was sampled from a man younger than 45 who received the YFV17D yellow fever vaccine. Sample: PBMCs, taken 5 days after the yellow fever booster vaccination. The CDR3 bases are TGTGCCAGCAGCTTACGGACAGGGGGCGTAGTTGGGGAGCTGTTTTTT. Translation: CASSLRTGGVVGELFF.